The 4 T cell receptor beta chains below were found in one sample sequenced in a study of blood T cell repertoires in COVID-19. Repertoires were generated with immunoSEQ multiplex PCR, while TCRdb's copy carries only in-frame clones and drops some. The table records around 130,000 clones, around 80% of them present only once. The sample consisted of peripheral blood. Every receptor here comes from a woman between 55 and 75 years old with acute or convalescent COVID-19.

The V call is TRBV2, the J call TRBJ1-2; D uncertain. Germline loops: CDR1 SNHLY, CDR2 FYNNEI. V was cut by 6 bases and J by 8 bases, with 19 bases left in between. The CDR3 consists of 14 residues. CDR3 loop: CASSPQIRRYGYTF. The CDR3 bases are TGTGCCAGCAGCCCCCAAATCAGGAGGTACGGCTACACCTTC.

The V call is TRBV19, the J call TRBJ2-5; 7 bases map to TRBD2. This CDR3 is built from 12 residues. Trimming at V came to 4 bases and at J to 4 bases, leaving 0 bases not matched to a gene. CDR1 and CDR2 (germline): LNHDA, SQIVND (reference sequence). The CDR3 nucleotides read TGTGCCAGTAGTACGGGAGGAGAGACCCAGTACTTC. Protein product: CASSTGGETQYF.

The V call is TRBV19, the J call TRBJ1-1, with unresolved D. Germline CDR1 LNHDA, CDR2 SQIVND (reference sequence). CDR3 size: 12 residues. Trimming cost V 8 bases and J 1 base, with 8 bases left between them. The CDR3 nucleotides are TGTGCCAGTGCCACTGGGAACACTGAAGCTTTCTTT. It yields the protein CASATGNTEAFF.

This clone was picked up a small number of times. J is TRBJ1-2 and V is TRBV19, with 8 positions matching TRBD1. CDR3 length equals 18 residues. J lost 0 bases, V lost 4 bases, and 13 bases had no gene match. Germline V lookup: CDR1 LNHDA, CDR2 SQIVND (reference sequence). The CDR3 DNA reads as TGTGCCAGTAGTAACCTTTTTCGGCAGGGGGCAACTAACTATGGCTACACCTTC. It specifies CASSNLFRQGATNYGYTF.